Listed below are T cell receptor beta chains from one sample, sequenced in a study of cytomegalovirus exposure and HLA in healthy donors. Clones were sequenced by immunoSEQ multiplex PCR, and TCRdb holds only the in-frame ones, with some missing. This table has about 130,000 clones, around 77% appearing once. The sample was PBMCs. Every receptor here comes from a man aged 45 to 65 in good health and CMV-seronegative. CDR3s include the opening cysteine and the closing phenylalanine or tryptophan. A D gene is named only where the DNA matches it firmly. Some rows have no size entry. The others give once, few or many, or a class for an expanded clone.

CDR3aa	CDR3nt	v_gene	d_gene	j_gene	abundance
CASSSAGTGQETQYF	TGTGCCAGCAGTTCGGCCGGGACAGGACAAGAGACCCAGTACTTC	TRBV28	TRBD1	TRBJ2-5	-
CASSLAGSGRSVDTQYF	TGCGCCAGCAGCTTGGCGGGAAGCGGGAGATCTGTGGATACGCAGTATTTT	TRBV5-1	TRBD2	TRBJ2-3	-
CASTPKTSGQETQYF	TGTGCCAGCACCCCCAAAACTAGCGGGCAAGAGACCCAGTACTTC	TRBV7-8	TRBD2	TRBJ2-5	-
CASSQAQGNVNSPLHF	TGCGCCAGCAGCCAAGCTCAGGGAAACGTCAATTCACCCCTCCACTTT	TRBV4-3	-	TRBJ1-6	-
CASSYGQGNTEAFF	TGCGCCAGCAGCTATGGACAGGGGAACACTGAAGCTTTCTTT	TRBV10-1	TRBD1	TRBJ1-1	few
CASSPQGAEGNTIYF	TGTGCCAGCAGCCCCCAGGGGGCGGAAGGAAACACCATATATTTT	TRBV9	TRBD1	TRBJ1-3	-
CASIPGGGKTQYF	TGTGCCAGCATCCCTGGCGGCGGGAAGACCCAGTACTTC	TRBV2	-	TRBJ2-5	-
CASSEDRGGGTQYF	TGCGCCAGCAGTGAGGACAGGGGAGGAGGTACGCAGTATTTT	TRBV10-1	TRBD1	TRBJ2-3	few
CASNLELRYEQYF	TGTGCCAGCAACTTAGAGCTCCGCTACGAGCAGTACTTC	TRBV7-9	-	TRBJ2-7	-
CSVGINQGILYEQYF	TGCAGCGTGGGCATTAATCAGGGGATACTATACGAGCAGTACTTC	TRBV29-1	-	TRBJ2-7	-
CASSSRVFTDTQYF	TGTGCCAGCAGCTCGAGGGTCTTCACAGATACGCAGTATTTT	TRBV7-8	-	TRBJ2-3	-
CSVEFSDEKLFF	TGCAGCGTTGAGTTCTCCGATGAAAAACTGTTTTTT	TRBV29-1	-	TRBJ1-4	-
CASSLTLDLLNEQFF	TGTGCCAGCAGCTTAACTCTAGATTTGTTAAATGAGCAGTTCTTC	TRBV7-9	-	TRBJ2-1	-
CASSAGLTSTDTQYF	TGTGCCAGCAGCGCGGGCCTTACTAGCACAGATACGCAGTATTTT	TRBV4-1	-	TRBJ2-3	-
CSVSTPGAGVRQFF	TGCAGCGTTTCAACGCCAGGGGCAGGGGTGAGGCAGTTCTTC	TRBV29-1	-	TRBJ2-1	-
CATRSSGRNEQFF	TGTGCCACCAGATCTAGCGGGAGAAACGAGCAGTTCTTC	TRBV28	TRBD2	TRBJ2-1	few
CAGGTRNTIYF	TGTGCCGGCGGTACCAGAAACACCATATATTTT	TRBV6-1	-	TRBJ1-3	few
CANADRVNTEAFF	TGTGCCAACGCGGACAGGGTGAACACTGAAGCTTTCTTT	TRBV10-3	TRBD1	TRBJ1-1	few
CAITSDRGSSGANVLTF	TGTGCCATCACCTCGGACAGGGGCAGTTCTGGGGCCAACGTCCTGACTTTC	TRBV10-3	TRBD1	TRBJ2-6	-
CASSPPGGAGEQFF	TGTGCCAGCAGCCCACCCGGGGGGGCCGGTGAGCAGTTCTTC	TRBV11-1	TRBD2	TRBJ2-1	-
CASSPLATGTYEQYF	TGTGCCAGCAGCCCTCTGGCGACAGGGACGTACGAGCAGTACTTC	TRBV9	TRBD1	TRBJ2-7	-
CASSLYLAGEHYEQYF	TGTGCCAGCAGTTTATACCTAGCGGGAGAGCACTACGAGCAGTACTTC	TRBV27	TRBD2	TRBJ2-7	-
CASSQDVSRQGNQPQHF	TGCGCCAGCAGCCAAGATGTGTCCAGGCAAGGCAATCAGCCCCAGCATTTT	TRBV4-1	-	TRBJ1-5	-
CASSRQGVGSYEQYF	TGCGCCAGCAGCCGACAGGGGGTTGGCTCGTACGAGCAGTACTTC	TRBV5-1	TRBD1	TRBJ2-7	-
CASTARRGPQETQYF	TGTGCCAGCACAGCTAGGAGGGGCCCCCAAGAGACCCAGTACTTC	TRBV7-8	-	TRBJ2-5	-
CASSGGRTNEKLFF	TGCGCCAGCTCTGGGGGCAGGACTAATGAAAAACTGTTTTTT	TRBV5-1	-	TRBJ1-4	once
CASRLIPGGWEKLFF	TGCGCCAGCAGACTCATACCAGGGGGTTGGGAAAAACTGTTTTTT	TRBV5-1	TRBD1	TRBJ1-4	few
CASSLFTYEQYF	TGTGCCAGCAGTTTATTCACTTACGAGCAGTACTTC	TRBV28	-	TRBJ2-7	-
CSVGEGVGEKLFF	TGCAGCGTCGGAGAGGGGGTTGGAGAAAAACTGTTTTTT	TRBV29-1	-	TRBJ1-4	-
CASSLTENYGYTF	TGTGCCAGCAGCTTAACAGAGAACTATGGCTACACCTTC	TRBV5-4	-	TRBJ1-2	once
CASSLVVPAGETQYF	TGTGCCAGCAGCTTAGTAGTTCCGGCAGGGGAGACCCAGTACTTC	TRBV11-3	-	TRBJ2-5	-
CASSEAGGTDTQYF	TGTGCCAGCAGTGAAGCCGGAGGCACAGATACGCAGTATTTT	TRBV6-1	-	TRBJ2-3	-
CASSQDLATSGVRTSTDTQYF	TGCGCCAGCAGCCAAGATCTTGCGACTAGCGGGGTCCGGACTAGCACAGATACGCAGTATTTT	TRBV4-3	TRBD2	TRBJ2-3	-
CASSQLTNGTEKNSYEQYF	TGCGCCAGCAGTCAACTAACAAACGGGACAGAAAAAAACTCCTACGAGCAGTACTTC	TRBV23-1	TRBD1	TRBJ2-7	-
CASSLELGTGLSYEQYF	TGTGCCAGCAGCTTGGAGTTAGGGACAGGGTTATCCTACGAGCAGTACTTC	TRBV5-8	TRBD1	TRBJ2-7	-
CACYRSSDTEAFF	TGTGCCTGCTACAGGAGTAGTGACACTGAAGCTTTCTTT	TRBV30	-	TRBJ1-1	once
CASSLSLASYEQYF	TGTGCCAGCAGTTTATCTCTGGCCAGCTACGAGCAGTACTTC	TRBV27	-	TRBJ2-7	-
CASSAGQGVNSYEQYF	TGTGCCAGCAGTGCAGGACAGGGGGTAAATTCCTACGAGCAGTACTTC	TRBV6-1	TRBD1	TRBJ2-7	-
CASSLGRGYEQYF	TGTGCCAGCAGCTTAGGACGGGGCTACGAGCAGTACTTC	TRBV7-2	-	TRBJ2-7	few
CASSLAGAEETQYF	TGCGCCAGCAGCTTGGCAGGGGCGGAAGAGACCCAGTACTTC	TRBV5-1	-	TRBJ2-5	-
CASSLFLEGDEQYF	TGTGCCAGCAGTTTGTTCTTGGAAGGGGACGAGCAGTACTTC	TRBV27	-	TRBJ2-7	-
CASRLGTEETQYF	TGTGCCAGTAGACTCGGGACAGAAGAGACCCAGTACTTC	TRBV19	TRBD1	TRBJ2-5	-
CASSLGRLQETQYF	TGTGCCAGCAGTTTGGGGCGGTTACAAGAGACCCAGTACTTC	TRBV27	-	TRBJ2-5	-
CASSIDRAGLQGGANVLTF	TGTGCCAGTAGTATAGATCGAGCGGGACTGCAAGGTGGGGCCAACGTCCTGACTTTC	TRBV19	TRBD2	TRBJ2-6	-
CASSLVPYEQYF	TGTGCCAGCAGCTTGGTCCCCTACGAGCAGTACTTC	TRBV7-2	-	TRBJ2-7	-
CASSFVQPTDTQYF	TGCGCCAGCAGCTTTGTACAACCGACAGATACGCAGTATTTT	TRBV5-1	-	TRBJ2-3	once
CASSLSTSSFNEQFF	TGTGCCAGCAGCTTGTCGACTAGCTCTTTCAATGAGCAGTTCTTC	TRBV5-4	TRBD2	TRBJ2-1	-
CASSLGTGNSGANVLTF	TGTGCCAGCAGCTTGGGTACCGGGAACTCTGGGGCCAACGTCCTGACTTTC	TRBV5-8	-	TRBJ2-6	once
CASSQGGTSGSWKFF	TGCGCCAGCAGCCAAGGGGGGACTAGCGGGAGTTGGAAGTTCTTC	TRBV4-1	TRBD2	TRBJ2-1	-
CASANRAYQPQHF	TGTGCCAGCGCGAACAGGGCCTATCAGCCCCAGCATTTT	TRBV6-1	-	TRBJ1-5	-